This TCR beta chain was identified during a study of blood T cell repertoires in COVID-19. About the research overall: T cells, B-cell-depleted T cells, or PBMCs supplied cDNA or gDNA.

Libraries were prepared by immunoSEQ multiplex PCR; TCRdb keeps only in-frame clonotypes and omits some of them. Of roughly 38,000 clones listed, about 75% are singletons. The germline V gene has CDR1 SEHNR and CDR2 FQNEAQ (reference sequence). Unmatched junction bases numbered 19, after V lost 5 bases and J lost 4 bases. The CDR3 sequence is 19 residues long. This chain connects TRBV7-9 to TRBJ1-5; TRBD1 matches 8 bases. The TCR sequence derives from a man between 70 and 80 years old with active or convalescent COVID-19. Material: peripheral blood. Written as DNA, the CDR3 is TGTGCCAGCAGCCCCCGGGGCAATCGGACAGGGTCGGAGAATCAGCCCCAGCATTTT. Amino acids: CASSPRGNRTGSENQPQHF.